These 8 T cell receptor beta chains were all obtained from the same sample, sequenced in a study of control samples from healthy donors and cancer patients. The table came from immunoSEQ multiplex PCR; TCRdb's copy has only in-frame clones and leaves some out. This table lists around 190,000 clones. Sequencing was performed on blood. These TCRs come from a woman aged 25 to 39 in good health.

The chain carries TRBV18 and TRBJ1-2; 8 nucleotides line up with TRBD1. The CDR3 is made up of 17 amino acids. The germline V gene has CDR1 KGHSH and CDR2 LQKENI. J lost 4 bases, V lost 1 base, and 11 bases had no gene match. The CDR3 sequence is CASSPRPQGANPYGYTF. CDR3 bases: TGTGCCAGCTCACCACGCCCCCAGGGGGCCAATCCCTATGGCTACACCTTC. The entire variable domain, with the rest obtained from reference TRBV18 and TRBJ1-2, is as follows: NAGVMQNPRHLVRRRGQEARLRCSPMKGHSHVYWYRQLPEEGLKFMVYLQKENIIDESGMPKERFSAEFPKEGPSILRIQQVVRGDSAAYFCASSPRPQGANPYGYTFGSGTRLTVV.

The rearrangement links TRBV29-1 to TRBJ1-5; 9 bases are a match to TRBD1. The V and J ends lost 7 bases and 6 bases, in that order; junction bases with no gene match: 10. The CDR3 loop spans 14 amino acids. The germline V gene has CDR1 SQVTM and CDR2 ANQGSEA. CDR3 residues: CSAVTPGQGQPQHF. The DNA of the CDR3 is TGCAGCGCCGTCACCCCGGGACAGGGTCAGCCCCAGCATTTT. Full variable domain (missing parts from reference TRBV29-1 and TRBJ1-5): SAVISQKPSRDICQRGTSLTIQCQVDSQVTMMFWYRQQPGQSLTLIATANQGSEATYESGFVIDKFPISRPNLTFSTLTVSNMSPEDSSIYLCSAVTPGQGQPQHFGDGTRLSIL.

V and J are TRBV6-1 and TRBJ2-2, with a possible D match to TRBD1 (6 bases). The germline gives CDR1 MNHNS, CDR2 SASEGT. The V and J ends lost 4 bases and 2 bases respectively, with 14 bases between them. The CDR3 is 16 amino acids. The CDR3 spells CASSVAGTHNTGELFF. The CDR3 DNA reads TGTGCCAGCAGTGTTGCCGGGACACATAACACCGGGGAGCTGTTTTTT.

The chain couples TRBV7-2 to TRBJ2-7, with D unclear. Trimming left V 5 bases short and J 5 bases short, with 7 bases between. The CDR3 sequence is 11 residues long. CDR1 and CDR2 (germline): SGHTA, FQGNSA. CDR3 DNA: TGTGCCAGCAGCCCGGCCGACGAGCAGTACTTC. It encodes CASSPADEQYF.

This chain joins TRBV11-2 and TRBJ1-2; no definite D call. In germline, CDR1 is SGHAT, CDR2 FQNNGV. Trimming shortened V by 8 bases and J by 0 bases, and 16 bases separated the two germline ends. This CDR3 has 15 amino acids. CDR3: CASGSGSTANYGYTF. CDR3 in DNA: TGTGCCAGCGGATCTGGAAGTACCGCTAACTATGGCTACACCTTC.

As regards this clone: The identical CDR3 is also encoded by other nucleotide sequences in the sample. V gene TRBV5-5 combines with J gene TRBJ2-1; D unclear. The CDR3 length is 13 residues. Germline loops: CDR1 SGHKS, CDR2 YYEKEE (reference sequence). V gave up 2 bases and J gave up 2 bases, with 5 bases separating them. The CDR3: CASSFGTYNEQFF. CDR3 in DNA: TGTGCCAGCAGCTTTGGTACCTACAATGAGCAGTTCTTC.

The rearrangement joins TRBV27 to TRBJ1-4; D gene ambiguous. The V end lost 2 bases, the J end lost 6 bases, and 13 bases lay between the germline ends. In germline, CDR1 is MNHEY, CDR2 SMNVEV (reference sequence). The CDR3 is made up of 15 amino acids. The DNA for the CDR3 is TGTGCCAGCAGTTTAGATAGAGGGCGCTATGAAAAACTGTTTTTT. Residues: CASSLDRGRYEKLFF. The whole variable domain, filled in from reference TRBV27 and TRBJ1-4, reads EAQVTQNPRYLITVTGKKLTVTCSQNMNHEYMSWYRQDPGLGLRQIYYSMNVEVTDKGDVPEGYKVSRKEKRNFPLILESPSPNQTSLYFCASSLDRGRYEKLFFGSGTQLSVL.

A note on this clone: The identical CDR3 is also encoded by other nucleotide sequences in the sample. The CDR3 DNA is TGCGCCAGCTACGGGGCCCCAACAGATACGCAGTATTTT. Its translation: CASYGAPTDTQYF. The rearrangement links TRBV23-1 to TRBJ2-3; D could derive from TRBD1 or TRBD2 (5 bases each). TRBV23-1 is an ORF; its function is uncertain. Between the trimmed V and J ends, which lost 8 bases and 3 bases, there was a span of 12 bases. This CDR3 is 13 amino acids long.